This TCR beta chain was sequenced in a study of vaccination and CD4 T cells after COVID-19. Study details: The convalescents, six males and four females, included two who were Hispanic. Some control cultures received a CEFX pool, which served as the positive control. Others received an HIV-1 Nef pool or no peptide. Study-wide findings and caveats: In median terms, SARS-CoV-2-reactive clonotypes went from roughly 21 to 40, a nonsignificant rise.

The ends lost 1 base at V and 3 bases at J; junction bases unmatched: 2. Germline CDR1 SGHRS, CDR2 YFSETQ. The CDR3 loop spans 14 amino acids. As for this clonotype: The antigen is unknown.

Treatment: roughly ten-day PBMC culture with coronavirus spike peptide pools or control peptides (ViraFEST assay). Researchers used the Oncomine TCR Beta short-read assay to sequence DNA from cultured CD4+ T cells. The source of extracted genomic DNA was cultured CD4+ T cells. TCRdb re-derived calls from the PCR reads in MiXCR, one entry per CDR3 protein. The sample has roughly 14,000 distinct CDR3 sequences, 45% to 70% seen once. The chain couples TRBV5-1 to TRBJ2-5, with 8 bases lining up with TRBD1. The sequencing input was CD4+ T cells from blood, cultured in vitro. The clonotype comes from a human donor who had recovered from COVID-19. The CDR3 DNA sequence: TGCGCCAGCAGCTTGTCAGGGGGCGAAGAGACCCAGTACTTC. Translation: CASSLSGGEETQYF.